This T cell receptor (beta chain) was found in a study of blood T cell repertoires in COVID-19. Study-wide context: Acute-phase and convalescent COVID-19 samples originated in the United States, Italy and Spain.

Under the authors' procedure: Nucleated cell counts were estimated from reference gene primer amplification. Produced via immunoSEQ multiplex PCR; TCRdb's table is partial and in-frame only. Clone size and the V and J calls come from that table; the DNA yielded D and trimming. The sample consists of about 80,000 clones, around 83% of them appearing once. The V end was cut by 3 bases, the J end by 6 bases, with 9 bases between. The germline CDR1 and CDR2 sequences are LNHDA and SQIVND (reference sequence). The CDR3 extends over 13 amino acids. What was sequenced was peripheral blood. The TCR sequence derives from a woman in her seventies with acute or convalescent COVID-19. The V gene is TRBV19, the J gene TRBJ1-5; no clear D. The CDR3 loop is CASSIRGTQPQHF. The CDR3 DNA is TGTGCCAGTAGTATCCGGGGTACTCAGCCCCAGCATTTT.